The 13 T cell receptor beta chains reported below all come from one sample, sequenced in a study of T cells in Graves' hyperthyroidism and ophthalmopathy. Amplified regions were TCR beta CDR3 sequences from RNA transcripts. With the HTBI primer set, the TCR CDR3 went through a first round of RT-PCR. TCRdb reprocessed the multiplex PCR reads with MiXCR, giving one entry per CDR3 protein. Of 490,000 or so distinct CDR3 sequences detected, approximately 49% appear once; the ten largest clones hold about two fifths. What was sequenced was peripheral blood or thyroid tissue (not recorded which). These receptor sequences come from an adult woman with Graves' disease, either hyperthyroidism or ophthalmopathy (not recorded which).

For this clonotype: A read error may account for a junction end that differs from germline. The V gene is TRBV19, the J gene TRBJ2-6; 8 nucleotides align to TRBD1. The CDR3 has 16 amino acids. From germline, CDR1 is LNHDA and CDR2 SQIVND (reference sequence). The chain's CDR3 is CDSSRTGSSGANVLTF. In nucleotides, the CDR3 is TGTGACAGTAGTAGGACAGGGAGCTCTGGGGCCAACGTCCTGACTTTC. Full variable domain (outside the CDR3, taken from reference TRBV19 and TRBJ2-6): DGGITQSPKYLFRKEGQNVTLSCEQNLNHDAMYWYRQDPGQGLRLIYYSQIVNDFQKGDIAEGYSVSREKKESFPLTVTSAQKNPTAFYLCDSSRTGSSGANVLTFGAGSRLTVL.

In its sample, this clonotype was seen many times. The genes are TRBV20-1 and TRBJ1-1; TRBD1 matches 11 bases. With 1 base clipped from V and 3 bases from J, the junction kept 13 bases outside the gene matches. CDR3 length: 18 amino acids. CDR1 and CDR2 (germline): DFQATT, SNEGSKA (reference sequence). CDR3 nucleotide sequence: TGCAGTGCTAGAGTTGCGGCTCGGACAGGGGGCGCGCACACTGAAGCTTTCTTT. Its protein product is CSARVAARTGGAHTEAFF.

This clonotype has a count of ten or more. This rearrangement joins TRBV9 to TRBJ1-6; perhaps TRBD1 as D (6 bases). The V gene lost 3 bases and the J gene lost 5 bases, with 12 bases spanning the gap. The germline CDR1 and CDR2 sequences are SGDLS and YYNGEE. The CDR3 covers 15 residues. The CDR3 bases are TGTGCCAGCAGCGCCCGACAGGATCATAATTCACCCCTCCACTTT. Residues: CASSARQDHNSPLHF.

This chain uses TRBV27 with TRBJ2-5; 8 bases map to TRBD2. The CDR3 length is 13 residues. V trimming: 6 bases; J trimming: 3 bases; junction bases outside the gene matches: 3. The V gene's germline CDR1 is MNHEY and CDR2 SMNVEV (reference sequence). CDR3 region: CASSGRGKETQYF. CDR3 nucleotides: TGTGCCAGCAGCGGGAGGGGCAAAGAGACCCAGTACTTC.

The genes are TRBV9 and TRBJ2-7; 13 bases match TRBD2. Germline V gene lookup returns CDR1 SGDLS and CDR2 YYNGEE. J lost 7 bases, V lost 4 bases, and 8 bases had no gene match. CDR3 size: 15 residues. The CDR3 bases are TGTGCCAGCAGCCGCGGACTAGCGGGAGTTGGAGAGCAGTACTTC. It yields the protein CASSRGLAGVGEQYF.

The chain has TRBV20-1 and TRBJ1-1; no clear D gene. V lost 1 base and J lost 5, with 17 bases in between. This CDR3 spans 15 amino acids. Germline CDR1 DFQATT, CDR2 SNEGSKA (reference sequence). CDR3 loop: CSARVVGSGWTEAFF. CDR3 nucleotides: TGCAGTGCTAGAGTGGTTGGCTCTGGCTGGACTGAAGCTTTCTTT.

The genes are TRBV15 and TRBJ1-3; D gene uncertain. V lost 2 bases and J 8 bases, leaving 7 bases between the germline ends. Per germline, CDR1 LNHNV and CDR2 YYDKDF (reference sequence). The CDR3 loop spans 12 amino acids. DNA for the CDR3: TGTGCCACCAGCAGACCACGACACACCATATATTTT. It specifies CATSRPRHTIYF.

V is TRBV15 and J is TRBJ1-4, with 7 bases lining up with TRBD1. Germline V gives CDR1 LNHNV, CDR2 YYDKDF (reference sequence). Losses at the gene ends were 4 bases for V and 6 bases for J; bases not matched to a gene: 14. The CDR3 consists of 17 residues. The chain's CDR3 is CATSNGEGQGTDEKLFF. The CDR3, as DNA: TGTGCCACCAGCAATGGGGAAGGGCAGGGGACAGATGAAAAACTGTTTTTT.

Notes on this clonotype: This clone may be a read error of a much larger clone one base away. The chain employs TRBV29-1 and TRBJ2-7; 11 bases match TRBD2. Germline V gives CDR1 SQVTM, CDR2 ANQGSEA. The V segment lost 6 bases and the J segment 4 bases; nucleotides outside the gene matches: 8. This CDR3 is built from 14 residues. CDR3 bases: TGCAGCGTCGGGTTGACTAGCGGGAATTACGAGCAGTACTTC. Its protein is CSVGLTSGNYEQYF.

This clonotype has a count of ten or more. The chain has TRBV11-2 and TRBJ1-2, with TRBD1 as a possible D gene (6 bases). The length of the CDR3 is 16 residues. Deletions cut 2 bases from V and 1 base from J, with 14 bases between. Germline V CDR1 and CDR2: SGHAT, FQNNGV. DNA of the CDR3: TGTGCCAGCAGCTTATTAGCTCAGGGGATTAACTATGGCTACACCTTC. Amino acid sequence: CASSLLAQGINYGYTF.

Only a few counts were recorded for this clonotype. The J gene is TRBJ1-5, the V gene TRBV7-2, with 7 bases identical to TRBD1. The J segment lost 7 bases and the V segment lost 4 bases, leaving 4 bases of the junction unmatched. The germline V gene has CDR1 SGHTA and CDR2 FQGNSA. CDR3 length equals 13 residues. CDR3 sequence reads: CASSSRQGQPQHF. CDR3 DNA: TGTGCCAGCAGCTCTAGACAGGGACAGCCCCAGCATTTT.

This chain joins TRBV7-2 and TRBJ2-7; D is unresolved. CDR1 and CDR2 from the germline V gene are SGHTA and FQGNSA. With 1 base removed from V and 2 bases from J, the gap between germline ends came to 9 bases. The CDR3 covers 14 residues. CDR3 in amino acids: CASSLDTLPYEQYF. CDR3 nucleotides: TGTGCCAGCAGCTTAGATACCCTCCCCTACGAGCAGTACTTC. The whole variable domain, remainder taken from reference TRBV7-2 and TRBJ2-7, is GAGVSQSPSNKVTEKGKDVELRCDPISGHTALYWYRQSLGQGLEFLIYFQGNSAPDKSGLPSDRFSAERTGGSVSTLTIQRTQQEDSAVYLCASSLDTLPYEQYFGPGTRLTVT.

J is TRBJ2-1 and V is TRBV10-3; no reliable D call. Germline CDR1 is ENHRY and CDR2 is SYGVKD. V lost 0 bases to trimming and J lost 2 bases, with 11 bases between them. There are 16 residues in the CDR3. The CDR3 sequence: CAISESVRATYNEQFF. CDR3 bases: TGTGCCATCAGTGAGTCGGTAAGGGCTACCTACAATGAGCAGTTCTTC.